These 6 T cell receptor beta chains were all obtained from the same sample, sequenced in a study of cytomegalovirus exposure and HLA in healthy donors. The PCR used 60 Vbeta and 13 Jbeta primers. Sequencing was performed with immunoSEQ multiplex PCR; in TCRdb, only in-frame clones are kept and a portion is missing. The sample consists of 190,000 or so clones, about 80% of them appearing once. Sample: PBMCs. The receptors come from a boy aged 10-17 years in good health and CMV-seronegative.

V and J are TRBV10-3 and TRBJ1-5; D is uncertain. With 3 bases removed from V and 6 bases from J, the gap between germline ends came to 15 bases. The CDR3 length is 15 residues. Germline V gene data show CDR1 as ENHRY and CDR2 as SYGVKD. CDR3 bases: TGTGCCATCAGTGACTCCCACCGGGAGGGTCAGCCCCAGCATTTT. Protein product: CAISDSHREGQPQHF.

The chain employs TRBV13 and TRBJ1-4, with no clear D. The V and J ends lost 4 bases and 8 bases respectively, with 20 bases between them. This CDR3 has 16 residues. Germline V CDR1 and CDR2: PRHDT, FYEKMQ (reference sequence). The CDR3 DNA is TGTGCCAGCAGCTCGTCTCCCGCAGGCAGAGAAGAAAAACTGTTTTTT. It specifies CASSSSPAGREEKLFF.

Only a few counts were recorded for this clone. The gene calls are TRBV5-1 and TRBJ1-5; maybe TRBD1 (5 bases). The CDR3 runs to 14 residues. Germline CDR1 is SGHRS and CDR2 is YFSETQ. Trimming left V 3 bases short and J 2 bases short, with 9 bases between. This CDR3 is CASSSGFGNQPQHF. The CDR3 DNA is TGCGCCAGCAGCTCAGGGTTTGGCAATCAGCCCCAGCATTTT.

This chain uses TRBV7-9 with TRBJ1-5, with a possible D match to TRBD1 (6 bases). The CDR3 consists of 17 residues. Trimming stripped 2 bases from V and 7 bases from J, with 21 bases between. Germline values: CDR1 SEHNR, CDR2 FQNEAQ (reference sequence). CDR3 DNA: TGTGCCAGCAGCTTAAGCACGCACCGGGACAAGGTGCAGCCCCAGCATTTT. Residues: CASSLSTHRDKVQPQHF.

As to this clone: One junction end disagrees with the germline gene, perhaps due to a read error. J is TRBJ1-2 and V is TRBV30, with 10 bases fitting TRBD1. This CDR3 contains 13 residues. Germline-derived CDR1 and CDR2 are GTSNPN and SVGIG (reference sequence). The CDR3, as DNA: TGTGCCTGGAGTGTAAATCAAGGGACAGGGGAAGGATTC. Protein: CAWSVNQGTGEGF.

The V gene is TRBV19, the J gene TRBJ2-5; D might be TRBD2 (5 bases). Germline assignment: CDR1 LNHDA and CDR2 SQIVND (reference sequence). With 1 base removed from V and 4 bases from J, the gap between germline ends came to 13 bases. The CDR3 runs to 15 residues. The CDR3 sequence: CASSIAWRVRETQYF. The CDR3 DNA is TGTGCCAGTAGTATAGCCTGGCGGGTAAGAGAGACCCAGTACTTC.